The clone carrying this T cell receptor beta chain was observed at least ten times. What it recognizes is unknown. These data originate in a study of T cell repertoires in cytomegalovirus infection. Trimming took off 6 bases at V and 1 base at J, with 10 bases between the two ends. Germline lookup yields CDR1 MDHEN and CDR2 SYDVKM. The CDR3 contains 13 residues. TCRdb used MiXCR to reprocess the reads, holding one entry per CDR3 protein. The sample consists of a few hundred thousand distinct CDR3 sequences, about 34% of them appearing once. The TCR was taken from a human donor in good health (CMV status not recorded). Some clones in this sample may be carry-over from other donors' samples. The sample consisted of cultured PBMCs, taken from culture after CMV antigen stimulation. The chain is built from TRBV28 and TRBJ2-7; TRBD2 might be the D (5 bases). CDR3 in amino acids: CASSGGPSYEQYF. For the CDR3, the DNA is TGTGCCAGCAGCGGCGGGCCTTCCTACGAGCAGTACTTC. The entire variable domain, with the rest obtained from reference TRBV28 and TRBJ2-7, is as follows: DVKVTQSSRYLVKRTGEKVFLECVQDMDHENMFWYRQDPGLGLRLIYFSYDVKMKEKGDIPEGYSVSREKKERFSLILESASTNQTSMYLCASSGGPSYEQYFGPGTRLTVT.